The next 5 T cell receptor beta chains were all read from a single sample in a study of T-cell memory formation after mild COVID-19. TCRdb itself ran the 5' RACE reads through MiXCR, one entry per CDR3 protein. The repertoire holds a few hundred thousand distinct CDR3 sequences, with less than 25% as singletons. What was sequenced was PBMCs or a T cell subset sorted from them (not recorded which). These receptors were obtained from an adult woman who had mild COVID-19 (a few samples of this study predate the infection). Cell type and time point are not known.

This clonotype was detected a few times. The V and J genes are TRBV5-1 and TRBJ1-1; D uncertain. CDR3 size: 13 residues. V lost 7 bases to trimming and J lost 0 bases, with 10 bases between them. Looked up from germline, CDR1 is SGHRS and CDR2 is YFSETQ. CDR3 amino acids: CASRGGLNTEAFF. The CDR3 DNA follows: TGCGCCAGCCGTGGTGGGTTGAACACTGAAGCTTTCTTT.

This chain joins TRBV7-9 and TRBJ2-5; 10 bases agree with TRBD2. Germline-derived CDR1 and CDR2 are SEHNR and FQNEAQ (reference sequence). Germline trimming cut 1 base from V and 0 bases from J; bases unmatched to any gene: 2. The length of the CDR3 is 16 residues. The CDR3 spells CASSLGLAGNQETQYF. The CDR3 nucleotides read TGTGCCAGCAGCTTAGGACTAGCGGGTAACCAAGAGACCCAGTACTTC. Full variable domain (rest looked up from reference TRBV7-9 and TRBJ2-5): DTGVSQNPRHKITKRGQNVTFRCDPISEHNRLYWYRQTLGQGPEFLTYFQNEAQLEKSRLLSDRFSAERPKGSFSTLEIQRTEQGDSAMYLCASSLGLAGNQETQYFGPGTRLLVL.

This clonotype was picked up a small number of times. This rearrangement joins TRBV2 to TRBJ2-7; no firm D call. Germline V CDR1 and CDR2: SNHLY, FYNNEI. Between the trimmed V and J ends, which lost 3 bases and 6 bases, there was a span of 12 bases. The CDR3 runs 13 residues. The CDR3: CASSEGPRGEQYF. CDR3 bases: TGTGCCAGCAGTGAGGGCCCTCGTGGCGAGCAGTACTTC.

There are a few counts of this clonotype. This chain joins TRBV4-1 and TRBJ1-2; D gene uncertain. Germline V gene data show CDR1 as MGHRA and CDR2 as YSYEKL. CDR3 size: 14 residues. V lost 2 bases and J lost 5, with 12 bases in between. The DNA for the CDR3 is TGCGCCAGCAGCCAACCGGGGAAGGATTATGGCTACACCTTC. Translation: CASSQPGKDYGYTF.

This clonotype was observed a few times. The rearrangement links TRBV6-6 to TRBJ2-7; D unresolved. In germline, CDR1 is MNHNY, CDR2 SVGAGI (reference sequence). This CDR3 is 8 amino acids long. V was cut by 7 bases and J by 9 bases, with 4 bases left in between. This CDR3 reads CASIGQYF. The CDR3 DNA sequence: TGTGCCAGCATCGGGCAGTACTTC.